The 5 T cell receptor beta chains below all came from one sample that was sequenced in a study of T cell repertoires in cytomegalovirus infection. One entry per CDR3 protein results from TCRdb running MiXCR on the reads. The sample has roughly 570,000 distinct CDR3 sequences; approximately 40% are singletons. Antigens of these TCRs are unknown. The material was cultured PBMCs, obtained from culture after CMV antigen stimulation. These receptors were obtained from a human donor in good health (CMV status not recorded). Some clones in this sample may be carry-over from other donors' samples.

This clonotype was seen a few times. This chain connects TRBV14 to TRBJ1-1; TRBD1 matches 8 bases. Trimming cost V 1 base and J 5 bases; bases outside gene matches: 6. Germline V gene lookup returns CDR1 SGHDN and CDR2 FVKESK. The CDR3 spans 15 residues. The CDR3 region is CASSQGRQGRTEAFF. The CDR3 DNA is TGTGCCAGCAGCCAAGGTCGACAGGGGCGGACTGAAGCTTTCTTT.

The chain employs TRBV12-3 or TRBV12-4 and TRBJ1-6; no clear D gene. Trimming removed 3 bases from V and 7 bases from J, with 13 bases in between. The CDR3 consists of 15 residues. The CDR3 protein is CASSLRAGGNSPLHF. In DNA, the CDR3 is TGTGCCAGCAGTTTGAGGGCAGGAGGCAATTCACCCCTCCACTTT.

This clonotype appeared a few times. The chain links TRBV7-2 to TRBJ2-5; no clear D gene. The CDR3 length is 14 residues. The V gene lost 5 bases and the J gene lost 0 bases, with 10 bases spanning the gap. Germline lookup yields CDR1 SGHTA and CDR2 FQGNSA. The CDR3 coding sequence is TGTGCCAGCAGCCCGGTGGGATACCAAGAGACCCAGTACTTC. It codes for CASSPVGYQETQYF.

This clonotype was counted only a few times. The J gene is TRBJ2-1, the V gene TRBV11-2, with a weak D call TRBD2 (5 bases). V dropped 5 bases and J dropped 7 bases, with 15 bases sitting between them. CDR3 length: 14 residues. CDR1 SGHAT and CDR2 FQNNGV come from the germline V gene. The CDR3 DNA sequence: TGTGCCAGCAGCCGGCCGGACTTAATGAATGAGCAGTTCTTC. Translated, it gives CASSRPDLMNEQFF.

This clonotype was seen a few times. The V call is TRBV7-2, the J call TRBJ2-2; 7 nucleotides match TRBD2. Trimming took 1 base from V and 5 from J; bases not matched to a gene: 10. The length of the CDR3 is 17 residues. Germline V gene data show CDR1 as SGHTA and CDR2 as FQGNSA. The CDR3 here is CASSLDRGVVSTGELFF. The DNA of the CDR3 is TGTGCCAGCAGCTTAGATCGGGGGGTTGTTTCGACCGGGGAGCTGTTTTTT.